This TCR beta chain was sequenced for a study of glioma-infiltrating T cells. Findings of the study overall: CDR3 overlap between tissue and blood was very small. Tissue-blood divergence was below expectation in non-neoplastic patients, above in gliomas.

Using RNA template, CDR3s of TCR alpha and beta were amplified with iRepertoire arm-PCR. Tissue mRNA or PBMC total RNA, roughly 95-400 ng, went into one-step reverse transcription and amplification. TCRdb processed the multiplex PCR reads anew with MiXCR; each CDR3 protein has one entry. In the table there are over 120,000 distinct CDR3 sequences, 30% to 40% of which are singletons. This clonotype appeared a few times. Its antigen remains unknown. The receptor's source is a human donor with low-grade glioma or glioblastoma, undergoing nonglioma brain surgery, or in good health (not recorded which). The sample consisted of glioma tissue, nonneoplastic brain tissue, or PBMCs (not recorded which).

CDR3 residues: CSARTFQETQYF. The CDR3 nucleotides read TGCAGTGCTAGGACTTTTCAAGAGACCCAGTACTTC. This chain joins TRBV20-1 and TRBJ2-5; D gene unclear. Germline V gene lookup returns CDR1 DFQATT and CDR2 SNEGSKA (reference sequence). The CDR3 sequence is 12 residues long. Trimming left V 3 bases short and J 2 bases short, with 7 bases between.